This T cell receptor beta chain emerged from a study of blood T cell repertoires in COVID-19. Study details: Acute-phase and convalescent COVID-19 samples originated in the United States, Italy and Spain. T cells, B-cell-depleted T cells, or PBMCs provided the cDNA or gDNA that served as material.

Methods used by the authors: For nucleated cells, counts were estimated from reference gene primer amplification. Method: immunoSEQ multiplex PCR; TCRdb's copy keeps in-frame clones and lacks some. V and J calls plus clone size are reproduced from that table; the DNA served to infer D and trimming. The sample lists about 110,000 clones, about 88% occurring once. CDR1 and CDR2 (germline): SGHDT, YYEEEE. V dropped 6 bases and J dropped 2 bases, with 21 bases sitting between them. The CDR3 runs to 16 residues. The sequencing sample was made of peripheral blood. The chain joins TRBV5-6 to TRBJ2-7; the D gene is possibly TRBD1 (6 bases). The sequence came from a woman in her 70s who had recovered from COVID-19. The DNA of the CDR3 is TGTGCCAGCATGCCTGAAAACAGGCAGGGGACCTACGAGCAGTACTTC. Amino acids: CASMPENRQGTYEQYF.